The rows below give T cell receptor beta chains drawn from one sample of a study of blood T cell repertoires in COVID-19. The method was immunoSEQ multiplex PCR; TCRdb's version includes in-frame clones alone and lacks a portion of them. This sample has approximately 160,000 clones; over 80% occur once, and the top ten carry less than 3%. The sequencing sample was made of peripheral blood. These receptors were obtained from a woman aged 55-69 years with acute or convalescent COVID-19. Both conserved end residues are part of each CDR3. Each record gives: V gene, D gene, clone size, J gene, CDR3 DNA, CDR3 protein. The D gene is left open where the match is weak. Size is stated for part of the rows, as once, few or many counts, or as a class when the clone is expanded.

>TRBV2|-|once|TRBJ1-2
TGTGCCAGCAGTGAAGCGACCAACAGCTATGGCTACACCTTC
CASSEATNSYGYTF
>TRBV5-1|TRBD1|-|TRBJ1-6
TGCGCCAGCAGCCTTGGACAGGGACCCAATTCACCCCTCCACTTT
CASSLGQGPNSPLHF
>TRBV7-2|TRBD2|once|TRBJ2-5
TGTGCCAGCAGCTTATCTAGCGGGGTACAAGAGACCCAGTACTTC
CASSLSSGVQETQYF
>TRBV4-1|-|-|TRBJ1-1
TGCGCCAGCAGCCAACAGGTGAGCACTGAAGCTTTCTTT
CASSQQVSTEAFF
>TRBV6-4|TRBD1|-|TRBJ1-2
TGTGCCAGCAGTGCACAGGGGTTCCCCTATGGCTACACCTTC
CASSAQGFPYGYTF
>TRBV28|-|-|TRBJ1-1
TGTGCCAGCGGGATCACAGGGAAGCCGGGGACTGAAGCTTTCTTT
CASGITGKPGTEAFF
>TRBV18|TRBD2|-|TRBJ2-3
TGTGCCAGCTCCCCCGGACTAGCGGGAACCACAGATACGCAGTATTTT
CASSPGLAGTTDTQYF
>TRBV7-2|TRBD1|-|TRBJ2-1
TGTGCCAGCAGCTTAGACAGGGGTTTACGGAATGAGCAGTTCTTC
CASSLDRGLRNEQFF
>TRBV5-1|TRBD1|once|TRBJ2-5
TGCGCCAGCAGCACCGGACAGGGGGTCCAAGAGACCCAGTACTTC
CASSTGQGVQETQYF
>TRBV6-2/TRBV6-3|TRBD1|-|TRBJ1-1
TGTGCCAGCAGTCGCACCGGGACAGGGGGCGCACGAAAACTGGCTGAAGCTTTCTTT
CASSRTGTGGARKLAEAFF
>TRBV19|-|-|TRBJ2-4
TGTGCCAGTAGTGCCACAGGGCCAAACATTCAGTACTTC
CASSATGPNIQYF
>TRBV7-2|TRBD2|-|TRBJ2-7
TGTGCCAGCAGCTCCTCGGGAGGGGGGCGGTTTTACGAGCAGTACTTC
CASSSSGGGRFYEQYF
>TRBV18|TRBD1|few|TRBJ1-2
TGTGCCAGCGGTTCACAGGGGGCGGGCTATGGCTACACCTTC
CASGSQGAGYGYTF
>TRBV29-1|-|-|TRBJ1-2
TGCAGCGTTGCTTCGGGGGGGTATGGCTACACCTTC
CSVASGGYGYTF
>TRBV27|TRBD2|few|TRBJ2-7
TGTGCCAGCCACGGGAGGGACTACGAGCAGTACTTC
CASHGRDYEQYF
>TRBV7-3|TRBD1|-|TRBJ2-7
TGTGCCAGCAGCCCTCGGACAGGGGCGGGGTACGAGCAGTACTTC
CASSPRTGAGYEQYF
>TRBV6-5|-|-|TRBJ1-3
TGTGCCAGCGGGTTGAGGAACACCATATATTTT
CASGLRNTIYF
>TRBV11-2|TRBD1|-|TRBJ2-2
TGTGCCAGCAGTTACCCGGGACAGTTGAACACCGGGGAGCTGTTTTTT
CASSYPGQLNTGELFF
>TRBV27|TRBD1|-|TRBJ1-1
TGTGCCAGCAAGGGACAGACGGACACTGAAGCTTTCTTT
CASKGQTDTEAFF
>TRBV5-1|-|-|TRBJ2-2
TGCGCCAGCAGCCTCGATCCGGGGACACGAACCGGGGAGCTGTTTTTT
CASSLDPGTRTGELFF
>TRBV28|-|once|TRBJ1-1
TGTGCCAGCTCCTACACTGAAGCTTTCTTT
CASSYTEAFF
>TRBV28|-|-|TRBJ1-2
TGTGCCATCCCTACCCGGGACACCTATGGCTACACCTTC
CAIPTRDTYGYTF
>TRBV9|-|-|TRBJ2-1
TGTGCCAGCAGCGTAGCCGCTACCACAGGACCAAGGGAGCAGTTCTTC
CASSVAATTGPREQFF
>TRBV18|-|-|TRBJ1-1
TGTGCCAGCTCACAGGGAGTGGGGTCGCGCCTTCTCAACACTGAAGCTTTCTTT
CASSQGVGSRLLNTEAFF
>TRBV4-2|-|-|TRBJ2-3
TGTGCCAGCAGCCAAGATGTCAGGAAGGGCACAGATACGCAGTATTTT
CASSQDVRKGTDTQYF
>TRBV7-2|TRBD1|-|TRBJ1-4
TGTGCCAGCAGACTAGCAGGGGGGAATGAAAAACTGTTTTTT
CASRLAGGNEKLFF
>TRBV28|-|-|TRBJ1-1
TGTGCCAGCATTGCAGGAGGCATGAACACTGAAGCTTTCTTT
CASIAGGMNTEAFF
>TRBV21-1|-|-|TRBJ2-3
TGTGCCAGCAGCAGCGTGGGACTAGCGGGGAGCACAGATACGCAGTATTTT
CASSSVGLAGSTDTQYF
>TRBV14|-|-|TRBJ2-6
TGTGCCAGCAGCCATTCACCAACAGGATCCCCCTCTGGGGCCAACGTCCTGACTTTC
CASSHSPTGSPSGANVLTF
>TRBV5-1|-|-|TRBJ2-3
TGCGCCAGCAGCCCAGACTCGGGGGTCGCTACGCAGTATTTT
CASSPDSGVATQYF
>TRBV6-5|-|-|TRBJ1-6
TGTGCCAGCACCCGATATGGGGCGTCGGATTCACCCCTCCACTTT
CASTRYGASDSPLHF
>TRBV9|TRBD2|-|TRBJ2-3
TGTGCCAGCAGCGCCGGGACTAGCGGGGGGGCCGGGGTAGATACGCAGTATTTT
CASSAGTSGGAGVDTQYF
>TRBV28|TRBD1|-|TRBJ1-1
TGTGCCAGCAGTTTTTCCGACAGGGTGAACACTGAAGCTTTCTTT
CASSFSDRVNTEAFF